The 20 T cell receptor beta chains in this list originate from one sample, sequenced in a study of technical replicates of blood from a few donors. Assay: immunoSEQ multiplex PCR; the TCRdb copy retains only in-frame clones and omits some. The table has some 80,000 clones, around 96% seen once. The sequencing sample was made of T cells isolated from PBMCs. These receptor sequences come from a human donor in good health.

J is TRBJ2-1 and V is TRBV5-1, with D possibly matching TRBD1 (5 bases). This CDR3 has 13 residues. The germline V gene encodes CDR1 SGHRS and CDR2 YFSETQ. The ends were cut back, 4 bases at V and 7 bases at J, with 12 bases in the middle. The CDR3: CASSRSPGNEQFF. In nucleotides, the CDR3 is TGCGCCAGCAGCCGCTCTCCAGGGAATGAGCAGTTCTTC.

The chain employs TRBV7-2 and TRBJ2-1, with TRBD2 matching over 8 bases. There are 15 residues in the CDR3. The ends lost 5 bases at V and 4 bases at J; junction bases unmatched: 7. Germline V gene sequence: CDR1 SGHTA, CDR2 FQGNSA. CDR3 loop: CASSARGEQYNEQFF. CDR3 nucleotides: TGTGCCAGCAGCGCGCGGGGGGAGCAATACAATGAGCAGTTCTTC.

The chain employs TRBV2 and TRBJ1-5; D uncertain. CDR1 and CDR2 (germline): SNHLY, FYNNEI. This CDR3 has 14 residues. V was trimmed by 2 bases and J by 7 bases, leaving 12 bases between them. The CDR3 coding sequence is TGTGCCAGCAGTGAAACGGGGTTAGAGCAGCCCCAGCATTTT. Translation gives CASSETGLEQPQHF.

V is TRBV28 and J is TRBJ1-1; D is uncertain. V was clipped by 2 bases and J by 2 bases, with 15 bases between them. This CDR3 has 16 residues. From germline, CDR1 is MDHEN and CDR2 SYDVKM. The CDR3 protein is CASSLNRIGANTEAFF. Here the CDR3 DNA reads TGTGCCAGCAGTTTAAATAGAATTGGAGCAAACACTGAAGCTTTCTTT.

This chain connects TRBV30 to TRBJ2-7; tentative D call: TRBD1 (6 bases). In germline, CDR1 is GTSNPN, CDR2 SVGIG (reference sequence). Deletions cut 2 bases from V and 0 bases from J, with 8 bases between. CDR3 size: 13 residues. The CDR3: CAWSRGISYEQYF. DNA of the CDR3: TGTGCCTGGAGTAGGGGGATCTCCTACGAGCAGTACTTC.

The V and J genes are TRBV28 and TRBJ2-1; tentative D call: TRBD2 (6 bases). The CDR3 runs to 14 residues. Per germline, CDR1 MDHEN and CDR2 SYDVKM. V lost 4 bases and J 1 base, leaving 8 bases between the germline ends. CDR3 region: CASSSRGSYNEQFF. CDR3 DNA sequence: TGTGCCAGCAGTTCACGGGGGTCCTACAATGAGCAGTTCTTC.

This chain links TRBV6-5 with TRBJ2-7; TRBD1 matches 8 bases. The CDR3 extends over 15 amino acids. V shed 6 bases, J shed 4 bases, and the junction held 11 bases outside the gene matches. The germline gives CDR1 MNHEY, CDR2 SVGAGI. CDR3 loop: CASSRNQGARYEQYF. CDR3 nucleotides: TGTGCCAGCAGCCGTAATCAGGGGGCGCGGTACGAGCAGTACTTC.

The V call is TRBV5-1, the J call TRBJ1-1; 7 bases match TRBD1. Per the germline V gene, CDR1 is SGHRS and CDR2 is YFSETQ. The CDR3 consists of 14 residues. J lost 5 bases, V lost 1 base, and 5 bases had no gene match. This chain's CDR3 is CASSLIQGGTEAFF. CDR3 sequence (DNA): TGCGCCAGCAGCTTGATTCAGGGGGGAACTGAAGCTTTCTTT.

The chain carries TRBV9 and TRBJ2-1; no definite D call. The germline V gene has CDR1 SGDLS and CDR2 YYNGEE. The ends were cut back, 4 bases at V and 2 bases at J, with 10 bases in the middle. CDR3 size: 14 residues. The CDR3 nucleotides read TGTGCCAGCAGCCCGAGAGAAGCCTACAATGAGCAGTTCTTC. This sequence encodes CASSPREAYNEQFF. The full variable domain, completed using reference TRBV9 and TRBJ2-1, is DSGVTQTPKHLITATGQRVTLRCSPRSGDLSVYWYQQSLDQGLQFLIQYYNGEERAKGNILERFSAQQFPDLHSELNLSSLELGDSALYFCASSPREAYNEQFFGPGTRLTVL.

The genes are TRBV5-6 and TRBJ2-1, with TRBD2 matching 7 bases. Germline V gene sequence: CDR1 SGHDT, CDR2 YYEEEE. The length of the CDR3 is 17 residues. V lost 2 bases to trimming and J lost 5 bases; unmatched junction nucleotides: 13. The CDR3 here is CASSFGSSGFNDNEQFF. CDR3 in DNA: TGTGCCAGCAGCTTTGGCTCTAGCGGCTTCAATGACAATGAGCAGTTCTTC.

This chain uses TRBV28 with TRBJ2-7; TRBD2 agrees at 10 bases. After removal of 6 bases from V and 5 bases from J, the junction contained 10 bases not matched to a gene. This CDR3 region has 15 residues. Germline CDR1 is MDHEN and CDR2 is SYDVKM. The CDR3 loop reads CASSSVAGGWNEQYF. CDR3 sequence (DNA): TGTGCCAGCAGCTCTGTAGCGGGAGGTTGGAACGAGCAGTACTTC.

The V call is TRBV7-8, the J call TRBJ2-3; TRBD2 aligns across 8 bases. The CDR3 loop spans 18 amino acids. V gave up 5 bases and J gave up 0 bases; unmatched junction bases: 13. Germline lookup yields CDR1 SGHVS and CDR2 FQNEAQ. The CDR3 reads CASSPPLGLAGSTDTQYF. In DNA form, the CDR3 reads TGTGCCAGCAGCCCTCCCCTCGGACTAGCTGGTAGCACAGATACGCAGTATTTT.

The count of this clone is one. This chain connects TRBV7-3 to TRBJ1-1, with unresolved D. The ends were cut back, 8 bases at V and 1 base at J, with 11 bases in the middle. Germline V lookup: CDR1 SGHTA, CDR2 FQGTGA. This CDR3 spans 13 amino acids. The CDR3 bases are TGTGCCAGCGCTTGGGCAGAGAACACTGAAGCTTTCTTT. This sequence encodes CASAWAENTEAFF.

This rearrangement joins TRBV27 to TRBJ1-4; TRBD1 might be the D (6 bases). The V end lost 2 bases, the J end lost 5 bases, and 6 bases lay between the germline ends. This CDR3 is built from 13 residues. Germline values: CDR1 MNHEY, CDR2 SMNVEV (reference sequence). CDR3 sequence: CASSLDRNEKLFF. CDR3 nucleotide sequence: TGTGCCAGCAGTTTAGACAGGAATGAAAAACTGTTTTTT. The variable domain in full, completed from reference TRBV27 and TRBJ1-4, reads EAQVTQNPRYLITVTGKKLTVTCSQNMNHEYMSWYRQDPGLGLRQIYYSMNVEVTDKGDVPEGYKVSRKEKRNFPLILESPSPNQTSLYFCASSLDRNEKLFFGSGTQLSVL.

The V gene is TRBV11-2, the J gene TRBJ1-1; 8 bases align to TRBD1. J gave up 3 bases and V 1 base, and 7 bases lay outside the gene matches. CDR1 is SGHAT, CDR2 FQNNGV, per germline. This CDR3 has 16 amino acids. CDR3 sequence (DNA): TGTGCCAGCAGCTTAGTGGCATTACAGGGGGACACTGAAGCTTTCTTT. Protein sequence: CASSLVALQGDTEAFF.

This chain joins TRBV11-2 and TRBJ2-7; TRBD1 matches 7 bases. The CDR3 contains 14 residues. In germline, CDR1 is SGHAT, CDR2 FQNNGV. With V trimmed by 4 bases and J by 2 bases, 5 bases remained unmatched. In DNA, the CDR3 is TGTGCCAGCAGCTCGCCTGGGACAGCCTACGAGCAGTACTTC. Translating it yields CASSSPGTAYEQYF.

This clone was detected once. The chain has TRBV7-9 and TRBJ2-3; D perhaps matches TRBD1 (6 bases). The germline gives CDR1 SEHNR, CDR2 FQNEAQ (reference sequence). The CDR3 totals 16 residues. Trimming shortened V by 1 base and J by 2 bases, and 13 bases separated the two germline ends. The CDR3 nucleotides are TGTGCCAGCAGCTTAGGGGGGCAGGGTTACACAGATACGCAGTATTTT. Translating gives CASSLGGQGYTDTQYF.

This clone has a handful of counts. The chain couples TRBV6-1 to TRBJ2-1; D gene unclear. The CDR3 totals 13 residues. CDR1 and CDR2 from the germline V gene are MNHNS and SASEGT. Trimming removed 1 base at V and 6 bases at J, with 7 bases between. Written as DNA, the CDR3 is TGTGCCAGCAGTGAAGGCCAACTCAATGAGCAGTTCTTC. Translated, it gives CASSEGQLNEQFF.

Only one count was recorded for this clone. V gene TRBV15 combines with J gene TRBJ1-1, with 9 bases fitting TRBD1. The CDR3 covers 18 residues. Germline V lookup: CDR1 LNHNV, CDR2 YYDKDF (reference sequence). V lost 2 bases and J lost 0; bases outside the gene matches: 10. This CDR3 reads CATSRTPGQGPMNTEAFF. The CDR3 DNA reads as TGTGCCACCAGCAGAACCCCGGGACAGGGACCCATGAACACTGAAGCTTTCTTT.

V gene TRBV2 combines with J gene TRBJ2-5; D ambiguous. Germline lookup yields CDR1 SNHLY and CDR2 FYNNEI. Trimming removed 1 base from V and 4 bases from J, with 13 bases in between. The length of the CDR3 is 15 residues. DNA for the CDR3: TGTGCCAGCAGTGAAGTCACCGCCGAGATAGAGACCCAGTACTTC. Amino acid sequence: CASSEVTAEIETQYF.